The T cell receptor (beta chain) described here comes from a study of vaccination and CD4 T cells after COVID-19. Trimming cost V 7 bases and J 5 bases; bases outside gene matches: 10. Per germline, CDR1 LNHDA and CDR2 SQIVND (reference sequence). CDR3 length: 15 residues. Treatment specified: roughly 11-day PBMC culture with coronavirus spike peptide pools or control peptides (ViraFEST assay). One should note that the unexposed donor's CD4+ T cells were collected before the COVID-19 pandemic (2011-2018). Researchers reported culturing approximately 2 million PBMCs per well with approximately 10 IU/ml IL-2 and about 10 ug/ml peptide pools. The Oncomine TCR Beta short-read assay was what sequenced the DNA obtained from cultured CD4+ T cells. One entry per CDR3 protein, called by TCRdb with MiXCR from the PCR reads. The sample lists about 7,600 distinct CDR3 sequences; approximately 51% were seen once.

This clonotype has just a few counts. Its antigen is unknown. This rearrangement joins TRBV19 to TRBJ1-5; 8 nucleotides agree with TRBD1. This TCR derives from a human donor in good health. The sample comprised CD4+ T cells from blood, cultured in vitro. The DNA for the CDR3 is TGTGCCAGTATTTCGACAGGGGTCCGGGATCAGCCCCAGCATTTT. It is translated as CASISTGVRDQPQHF. The complete variable domain, with remaining parts taken from reference TRBV19 and TRBJ1-5, reads DGGITQSPKYLFRKEGQNVTLSCEQNLNHDAMYWYRQDPGQGLRLIYYSQIVNDFQKGDIAEGYSVSREKKESFPLTVTSAQKNPTAFYLCASISTGVRDQPQHFGDGTRLSIL.